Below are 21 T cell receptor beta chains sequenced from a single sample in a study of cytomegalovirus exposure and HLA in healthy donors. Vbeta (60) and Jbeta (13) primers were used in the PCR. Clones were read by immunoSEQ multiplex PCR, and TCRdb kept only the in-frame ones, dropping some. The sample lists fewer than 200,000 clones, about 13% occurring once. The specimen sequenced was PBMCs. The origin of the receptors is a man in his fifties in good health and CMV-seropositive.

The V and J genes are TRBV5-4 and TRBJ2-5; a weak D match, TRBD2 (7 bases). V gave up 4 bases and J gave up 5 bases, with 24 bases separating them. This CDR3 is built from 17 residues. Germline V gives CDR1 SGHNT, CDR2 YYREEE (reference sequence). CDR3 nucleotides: TGTGCCAGCAGCCCGGCTGGGGGCGGGGGCCGCTCGGAGACCCAGTACTTC. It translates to CASSPAGGGGRSETQYF.

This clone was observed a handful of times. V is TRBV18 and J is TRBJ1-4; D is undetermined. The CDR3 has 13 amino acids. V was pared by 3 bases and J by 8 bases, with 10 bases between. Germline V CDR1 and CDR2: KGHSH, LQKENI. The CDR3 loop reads CASSPGVGEKLFF. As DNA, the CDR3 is TGTGCCAGCTCACCGGGAGTCGGAGAAAAACTGTTTTTT.

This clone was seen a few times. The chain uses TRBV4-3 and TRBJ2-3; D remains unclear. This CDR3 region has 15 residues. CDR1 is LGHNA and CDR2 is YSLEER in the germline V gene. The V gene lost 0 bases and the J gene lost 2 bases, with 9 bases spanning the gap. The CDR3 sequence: CASSQDSPTTDTQYF. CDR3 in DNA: TGCGCCAGCAGCCAAGATTCACCTACCACAGATACGCAGTATTTT.

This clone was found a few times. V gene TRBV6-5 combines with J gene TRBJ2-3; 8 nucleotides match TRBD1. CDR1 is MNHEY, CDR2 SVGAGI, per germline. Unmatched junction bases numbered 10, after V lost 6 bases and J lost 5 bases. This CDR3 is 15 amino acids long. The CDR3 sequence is CASRVIWTGKDTQYF. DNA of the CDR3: TGTGCCAGCAGAGTAATTTGGACAGGGAAAGATACGCAGTATTTT.

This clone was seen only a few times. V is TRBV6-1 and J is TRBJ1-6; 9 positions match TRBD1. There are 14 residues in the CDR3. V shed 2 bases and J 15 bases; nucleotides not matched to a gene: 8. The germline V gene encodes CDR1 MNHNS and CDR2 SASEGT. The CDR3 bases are TGTGCCAGCAGTGAAACAACAGGGGGCCTCAGCCTCCACTTT. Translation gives CASSETTGGLSLHF.

Here the CDR3 DNA reads TGTGCCAGCAGCTTCCCCGGACAGGGGGCTTCTGAAGCTTTCTTT. Translated: CASSFPGQGASEAFF. The chain is built from TRBV5-6 and TRBJ1-1, with 11 bases matching TRBD1. This CDR3 region has 15 residues. V was pared by 2 bases and J by 6 bases, with 6 bases of the junction left unmatched. Germline CDR1 SGHDT, CDR2 YYEEEE. The full variable domain, with the rest looked up from reference TRBV5-6 and TRBJ1-1, is DAGVTQSPTHLIKTRGQQVTLRCSPKSGHDTVSWYQQALGQGPQFIFQYYEEEERQRGNFPDRFSGHQFPNYSSELNVNALLLGDSALYLCASSFPGQGASEAFFGQGTRLTVV.

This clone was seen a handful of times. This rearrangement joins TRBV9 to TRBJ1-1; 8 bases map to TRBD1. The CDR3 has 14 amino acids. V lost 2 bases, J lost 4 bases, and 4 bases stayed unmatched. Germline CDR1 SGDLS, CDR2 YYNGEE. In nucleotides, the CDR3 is TGTGCCAGCAGCGTCGGGGGGACAGGCACTGAAGCTTTCTTT. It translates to CASSVGGTGTEAFF.

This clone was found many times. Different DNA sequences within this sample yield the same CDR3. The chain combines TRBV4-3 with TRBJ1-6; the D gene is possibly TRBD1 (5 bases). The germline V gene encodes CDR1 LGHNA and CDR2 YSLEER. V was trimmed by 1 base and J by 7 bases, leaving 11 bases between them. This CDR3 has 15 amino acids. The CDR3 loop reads CASSQGGGKNSPLHF. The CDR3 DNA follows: TGCGCCAGCAGCCAAGGCGGGGGGAAAAATTCACCCCTCCACTTT.

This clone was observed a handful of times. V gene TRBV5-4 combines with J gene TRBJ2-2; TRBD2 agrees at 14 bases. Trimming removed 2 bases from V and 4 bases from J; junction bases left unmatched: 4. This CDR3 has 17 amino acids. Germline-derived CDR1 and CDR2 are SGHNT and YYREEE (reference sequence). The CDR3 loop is CASSLSGTSGGTGELFF. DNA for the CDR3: TGTGCCAGCAGCTTATCCGGGACTAGCGGGGGCACCGGGGAGCTGTTTTTT.

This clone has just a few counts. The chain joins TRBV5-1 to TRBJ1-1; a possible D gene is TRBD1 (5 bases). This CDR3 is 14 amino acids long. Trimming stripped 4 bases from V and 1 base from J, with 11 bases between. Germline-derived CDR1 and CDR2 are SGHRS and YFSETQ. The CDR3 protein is CASSLSGKNTEAFF. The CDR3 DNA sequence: TGCGCCAGCAGCCTCTCAGGGAAGAACACTGAAGCTTTCTTT.

CDR3 bases: TGCGCCAGCAAAGCGGGTGATCCCGACACCGGGGAGCTGTTTTTT. It encodes CASKAGDPDTGELFF. This sequence joins TRBV10-1 and TRBJ2-2; D possibly corresponds to TRBD2 (6 bases). The CDR3 contains 15 residues. CDR1 is WNHNN, CDR2 SYGVQD, per germline (reference sequence). V lost 7 bases and J lost 3, with 15 bases in between.

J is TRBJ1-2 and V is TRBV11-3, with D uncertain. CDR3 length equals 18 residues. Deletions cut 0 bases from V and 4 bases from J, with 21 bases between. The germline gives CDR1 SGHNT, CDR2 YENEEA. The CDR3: CASSLDTTAVGFSYGYTF. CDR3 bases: TGTGCCAGCAGCTTAGATACCACCGCTGTCGGGTTCAGCTATGGCTACACCTTC.

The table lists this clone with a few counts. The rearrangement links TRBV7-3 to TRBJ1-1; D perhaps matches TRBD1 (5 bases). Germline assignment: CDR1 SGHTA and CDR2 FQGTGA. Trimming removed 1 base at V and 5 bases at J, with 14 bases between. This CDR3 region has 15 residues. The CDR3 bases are TGTGCCAGCAGCTTAAGACCGCCCCGGGGGACTGAAGCTTTCTTT. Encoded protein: CASSLRPPRGTEAFF.

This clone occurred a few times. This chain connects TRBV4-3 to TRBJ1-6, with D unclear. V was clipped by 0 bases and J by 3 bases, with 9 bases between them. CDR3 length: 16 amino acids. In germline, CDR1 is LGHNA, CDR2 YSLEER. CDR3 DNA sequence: TGCGCCAGCAGCCAAGAAGCCCTCTTCTATAATTCACCCCTCCACTTT. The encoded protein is CASSQEALFYNSPLHF.

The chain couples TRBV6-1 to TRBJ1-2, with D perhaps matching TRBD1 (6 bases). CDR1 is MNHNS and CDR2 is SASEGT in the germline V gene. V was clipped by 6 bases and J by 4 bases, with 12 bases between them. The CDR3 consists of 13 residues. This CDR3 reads CASSYRQAYGYTF. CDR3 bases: TGTGCCAGCAGCTACCGACAGGCCTATGGCTACACCTTC.

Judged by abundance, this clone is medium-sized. The chain's CDR3 is CASSYRERGELFF. CDR3 nucleotides: TGTGCCAGCAGTTACAGAGAGCGCGGGGAGCTGTTTTTT. The rearrangement uses TRBV6-6 and TRBJ2-2; D gene unclear. In germline, CDR1 is MNHNY, CDR2 SVGAGI (reference sequence). The CDR3 spans 13 residues. The V end was cut by 2 bases, the J end by 7 bases, with 8 bases between.

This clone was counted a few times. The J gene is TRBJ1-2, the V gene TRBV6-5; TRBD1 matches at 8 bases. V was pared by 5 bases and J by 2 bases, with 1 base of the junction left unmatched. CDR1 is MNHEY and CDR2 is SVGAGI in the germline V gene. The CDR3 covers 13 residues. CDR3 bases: TGTGCCAGCAGTAGGACAGGGAACTATGGCTACACCTTC. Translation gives CASSRTGNYGYTF.

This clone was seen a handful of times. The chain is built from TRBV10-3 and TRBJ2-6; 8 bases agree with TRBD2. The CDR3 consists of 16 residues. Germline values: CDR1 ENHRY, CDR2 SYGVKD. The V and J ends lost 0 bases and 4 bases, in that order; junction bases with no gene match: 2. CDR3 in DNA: TGTGCCATCAGTGAGTCGCGGGGGGCCGGGGCCAACGTCCTGACTTTC. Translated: CAISESRGAGANVLTF.

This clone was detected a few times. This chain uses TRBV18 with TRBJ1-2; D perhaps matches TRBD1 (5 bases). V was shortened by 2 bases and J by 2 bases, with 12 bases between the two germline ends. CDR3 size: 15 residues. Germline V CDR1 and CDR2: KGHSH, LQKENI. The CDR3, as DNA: TGTGCCAGCTCACCAGGGGCCAGGGCAAACTATGGCTACACCTTC. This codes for CASSPGARANYGYTF.

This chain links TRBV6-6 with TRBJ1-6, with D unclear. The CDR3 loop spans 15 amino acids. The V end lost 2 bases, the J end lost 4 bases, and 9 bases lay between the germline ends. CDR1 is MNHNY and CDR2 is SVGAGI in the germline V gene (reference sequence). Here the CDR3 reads CASSYTGIYNSPLHF. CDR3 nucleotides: TGTGCCAGCAGTTACACCGGGATTTATAATTCACCCCTCCACTTT.

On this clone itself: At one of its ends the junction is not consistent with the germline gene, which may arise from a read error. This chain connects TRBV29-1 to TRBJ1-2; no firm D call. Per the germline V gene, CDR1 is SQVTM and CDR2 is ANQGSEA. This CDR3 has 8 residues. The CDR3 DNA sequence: TGCAGCGTTGATTCAGCGATCTTC. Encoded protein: CSVDSAIF.